These 31 T cell receptor beta chains share one sample of origin, sequenced in a study of regulatory T cells in long-lasting Graves disease. CDR3 regions were amplified by Arm-PCR using iRepertoire HTBI primers to build TCR beta libraries. TCRdb passed the multiplex PCR reads through MiXCR, listing each CDR3 protein once. The sample lists about 460,000 distinct CDR3 sequences, 20% to 25% occurring once. Specified time point: persistent/refractory GD, antithyroid drugs over 5 years with positive TRAb. With RNA extracted from PBMCs as input, the TCR library was made. This specimen was peripheral blood mononuclear cells (PBMCs), taken when the disease was refractory, from a patient treated with antithyroid drugs. The receptors shown here come from a female donor with Graves disease.

This clonotype has more than one count but fewer than ten. This chain connects TRBV5-1 to TRBJ2-7; 7 bases are shared with TRBD1. Germline CDR1 SGHRS, CDR2 YFSETQ. The CDR3 sequence is 16 residues long. V was pared by 4 bases and J by 2 bases, with 12 bases of the junction left unmatched. Here the CDR3 reads CASSTSFRQGAYEQYF. The DNA of the CDR3 is TGCGCCAGCAGCACAAGTTTTCGACAGGGAGCCTACGAGCAGTACTTC.

There are many counts of this clonotype. The chain carries TRBV7-2 and TRBJ2-5; 13 nucleotides match TRBD2. J gave up 5 bases and V 4 bases, and 7 bases lay outside the gene matches. Germline loops: CDR1 SGHTA, CDR2 FQGNSA. The CDR3 is made up of 16 amino acids. Written as DNA, the CDR3 is TGTGCCAGCAGCTCAGGACTAGCGGGAGTAAGTGAGACCCAGTACTTC. Its translation: CASSSGLAGVSETQYF.

The genes are TRBV7-9 and TRBJ1-1; D is uncertain. The germline V and J ends were trimmed by 0 bases and 0 bases, with 11 bases remaining between them. The V gene's germline CDR1 is SEHNR and CDR2 FQNEAQ (reference sequence). CDR3 size: 16 residues. The CDR3, as DNA: TGTGCCAGCAGCTTAGCCCAACATCGGATGAACACTGAAGCTTTCTTT. Protein product: CASSLAQHRMNTEAFF.

In this sample, this clonotype turned up many times. This chain uses TRBV20-1 with TRBJ2-5; D may be TRBD1 (5 bases). V was clipped by 0 bases and J by 5 bases, with 16 bases between them. The germline V gene encodes CDR1 DFQATT and CDR2 SNEGSKA (reference sequence). CDR3 length equals 15 residues. The CDR3 reads CSAREGFDSEETQYF. CDR3 in DNA: TGCAGTGCTAGAGAGGGGTTTGACAGTGAGGAGACCCAGTACTTC.

As for this clonotype: A much larger clonotype is one base distant, so this may be a read error. The V and J genes are TRBV3-1 and TRBJ2-5; no reliable D call. The CDR3 has 13 residues. Germline CDR1 and CDR2: LGHDT and YNNKEL (reference sequence). V lost 7 bases, J lost 0 bases, and 9 bases lay in between. In DNA, the CDR3 is TGTGCCAGCAACGTTCAGTACCAAGAGACCCAGTACTTC. Translating gives CASNVQYQETQYF.

This clonotype was observed a handful of times. The genes are TRBV7-2 and TRBJ2-4; D tentatively fits TRBD1 or TRBD2 (6 bases each). Trimming cost V 5 bases and J 8 bases, with 22 bases left between them. This CDR3 has 16 residues. Germline loops: CDR1 SGHTA, CDR2 FQGNSA. The CDR3 sequence is CASSPSGARRSDIQYF. DNA of the CDR3: TGTGCCAGCAGCCCCTCGGGGGCGCGGCGGTCAGACATTCAGTACTTC.

The table lists this clonotype with a few counts. This chain joins TRBV9 and TRBJ1-5; unclear D gene. The CDR3 contains 14 residues. The V gene's germline CDR1 is SGDLS and CDR2 YYNGEE. With 3 bases removed from V and 2 bases from J, the gap between germline ends came to 9 bases. The CDR3 DNA reads as TGTGCCAGCAGCGGGGCCAATGGCAATCAGCCCCAGCATTTT. Residues: CASSGANGNQPQHF.

This chain uses TRBV6-5 with TRBJ2-2; the D is unclear. Germline CDR1 and CDR2: MNHEY and SVGAGI. V lost 4 bases, J lost 0 bases, and 12 bases lay in between. CDR3 length: 16 residues. In DNA form, the CDR3 reads TGTGCCAGCAGTTTCCTTCACCCCGCGAACACCGGGGAGCTGTTTTTT. This sequence encodes CASSFLHPANTGELFF.

This chain connects TRBV3-1 to TRBJ2-7, with D perhaps assigned TRBD1 or TRBD2 (5 bases each). The CDR3 has 15 residues. CDR1 is LGHDT and CDR2 is YNNKEL in the germline V gene (reference sequence). Trimming removed 4 bases at V and 2 bases at J, with 15 bases between. The DNA for the CDR3 is TGTGCCAGCAGCCCCTCGTCCGGGACGACCTACGAGCAGTACTTC. It codes for CASSPSSGTTYEQYF.

The J gene is TRBJ1-1, the V gene TRBV12-3 or TRBV12-4; D is uncertain. CDR3 length: 12 residues. V gave up 6 bases and J gave up 10 bases, with 15 bases separating them. The CDR3 loop is CASSQGRGGAFF. CDR3 nucleotide sequence: TGTGCCAGCAGCCAAGGGCGGGGTGGAGCTTTCTTT.

There are many counts of this clonotype. V usage is TRBV10-3 and J usage is TRBJ1-1; D perhaps matches TRBD1 (5 bases). Trimming shortened V by 11 bases and J by 1 base, and 17 bases separated the two germline ends. CDR1 is ENHRY, CDR2 SYGVKD, per germline. This CDR3 has 14 residues. The CDR3 sequence: CAARALDENTEAFF. CDR3 sequence (DNA): TGTGCCGCCAGGGCCTTGGATGAGAACACTGAAGCTTTCTTT.

The gene calls are TRBV20-1 and TRBJ2-7; TRBD2 matches at 7 bases. Trimming cost V 1 base and J 3 bases; bases outside gene matches: 9. Germline V gene data show CDR1 as DFQATT and CDR2 as SNEGSKA (reference sequence). The CDR3 spans 15 residues. CDR3 loop: CSARVGSGFRYEQYF. CDR3 in DNA: TGCAGTGCTAGAGTGGGTAGCGGGTTTCGCTACGAGCAGTACTTC.

In its sample, this clonotype was seen once. The gene calls are TRBV6-4 and TRBJ2-1, with 10 bases fitting TRBD2. Germline V gives CDR1 MRHNA, CDR2 SNTAGT. V was pared by 4 bases and J by 6 bases, with 6 bases of the junction left unmatched. The CDR3 totals 15 residues. Written as DNA, the CDR3 is TGTGCCAGCAGTGTGACAGCGGGAGGGCCCAATGAGCAGTTCTTC. This encodes CASSVTAGGPNEQFF.

This clonotype was found many times. V usage is TRBV7-2 and J usage is TRBJ2-7; the D is unclear. Germline V gene sequence: CDR1 SGHTA, CDR2 FQGNSA. The germline V and J ends were trimmed by 0 bases and 6 bases, with 12 bases remaining between them. The CDR3 contains 14 residues. The CDR3 DNA sequence: TGTGCCAGCAGCTTAGCGATCGTCTCCGGCGAGCAGTACTTC. This gives the protein CASSLAIVSGEQYF.

The gene calls are TRBV7-2 and TRBJ2-7, with D maybe TRBD1 (5 bases). Germline-derived CDR1 and CDR2 are SGHTA and FQGNSA. V lost 4 bases, J lost 1 base, and 11 bases lay in between. The CDR3 contains 14 residues. Here the CDR3 reads CASSYQGTSYEQYF. CDR3 sequence (DNA): TGTGCCAGCAGCTACCAGGGAACGTCCTACGAGCAGTACTTC.

This clonotype was picked up many times. This chain connects TRBV9 to TRBJ1-2; D ambiguous. Germline CDR1 SGDLS, CDR2 YYNGEE. Trimming shortened V by 5 bases and J by 5 bases, and 4 bases separated the two germline ends. The CDR3 contains 10 residues. In DNA form, the CDR3 reads TGTGCCAGCAGTGGATATGGCTACACCTTC. Protein: CASSGYGYTF.

The rearrangement links TRBV5-1 to TRBJ2-3, with D uncertain. The CDR3 spans 15 residues. V was cut by 4 bases and J by 3 bases, with 15 bases left in between. CDR1 and CDR2 (germline): SGHRS, YFSETQ. The CDR3 DNA follows: TGCGCCAGCAGCACCCACTCTCGAAGGACAGATACGCAGTATTTT. This codes for CASSTHSRRTDTQYF.

The V call is TRBV7-9, the J call TRBJ2-7, with TRBD1 identical over 8 bases. The CDR3 is made up of 17 amino acids. In germline, CDR1 is SEHNR, CDR2 FQNEAQ (reference sequence). After removal of 5 bases from V and 0 bases from J, the junction contained 12 bases not matched to a gene. The CDR3 sequence: CASSPQETGAISYEQYF. The CDR3 DNA sequence: TGTGCCAGCAGCCCCCAGGAGACAGGGGCCATCTCCTACGAGCAGTACTTC.

The genes are TRBV5-1 and TRBJ2-3; the D is unclear. Germline V gene data show CDR1 as SGHRS and CDR2 as YFSETQ. CDR3 length: 13 residues. Trimming pared 6 bases from V and 1 base from J, leaving 9 bases between. The chain's CDR3 is CASNWAGTDTQYF. CDR3 coding DNA: TGCGCCAGCAATTGGGCGGGCACAGATACGCAGTATTTT.

This clonotype was counted many times. This chain uses TRBV12-3 or TRBV12-4 with TRBJ1-5; D might be TRBD1 (5 bases). V lost 3 bases and J lost 7, with 16 bases in between. The CDR3 is made up of 15 amino acids. CDR3 nucleotide sequence: TGTGCCAGCAGTTTTGGTGGGGGGACGGAACAGCCCCAGCATTTT. Translating gives CASSFGGGTEQPQHF.

This clonotype showed up just once. The J gene is TRBJ2-5, the V gene TRBV7-2; D not resolved. Trimming removed 5 bases at V and 6 bases at J, with 16 bases between. Per the germline V gene, CDR1 is SGHTA and CDR2 is FQGNSA. CDR3 size: 14 residues. The CDR3 DNA is TGTGCCAGCAGCCAAGATCTGGAACCAAAGACCCAGTACTTC. This gives the protein CASSQDLEPKTQYF.

The table lists this clonotype with a few counts. V is TRBV10-1 and J is TRBJ2-1, with 9 bases matching TRBD2. Per germline, CDR1 WNHNN and CDR2 SYGVQD (reference sequence). The CDR3 is made up of 17 amino acids. V was clipped by 4 bases and J by 8 bases; unmatched bases: 15. This chain's CDR3 is CASSGGGAGGLRDEQFF. For the CDR3, the DNA is TGCGCCAGCAGTGGGGGGGGAGCGGGAGGCCTACGCGATGAGCAGTTCTTC.

The table lists this clonotype with a few counts. This chain connects TRBV14 to TRBJ2-7; D possibly uses TRBD1 or TRBD2 (6 bases each). The CDR3 runs 13 residues. The germline gives CDR1 SGHDN, CDR2 FVKESK. V was shortened by 4 bases and J by 6 bases, with 13 bases between the two germline ends. The CDR3 DNA is TGTGCCAGCAGCCCATGGGGGGCCGGCGAGCAGTACTTC. Residues: CASSPWGAGEQYF.

The table lists this clonotype with a few counts. The rearrangement uses TRBV18 and TRBJ2-2; tentatively, D is TRBD2 (5 bases). This CDR3 has 16 residues. Trimming took off 2 bases at V and 4 bases at J, with 14 bases between the two ends. The germline gives CDR1 KGHSH, CDR2 LQKENI. Here the CDR3 reads CASSPAAVARTGELFF. The CDR3 DNA follows: TGTGCCAGCTCACCAGCAGCGGTTGCGCGCACCGGGGAGCTGTTTTTT.

CDR3 in amino acids: CASSIGTSGSYEQYF. CDR3 nucleotides: TGTGCCAGTAGTATCGGGACATCAGGATCCTACGAGCAGTACTTC. This chain uses TRBV19 with TRBJ2-5; possible D gene TRBD1, 6 bases. The closer fit of TRBJ2-7 to the DNA end suggests the J call may be wrong. The CDR3 is 15 amino acids. In germline, CDR1 is LNHDA, CDR2 SQIVND (reference sequence).

CDR3 sequence reads: CSASQGVDTEAFF. The CDR3 nucleotides read TGCAGTGCTAGTCAAGGGGTGGATACTGAAGCTTTCTTT. The chain employs TRBV20-1 and TRBJ1-1; D possibly corresponds to TRBD1 (5 bases). Germline-derived CDR1 and CDR2 are DFQATT and SNEGSKA (reference sequence). This CDR3 is 13 amino acids long. The V end was cut by 3 bases, the J end by 5 bases, with 13 bases between.

This clonotype was detected only a few times. The gene calls are TRBV2 and TRBJ2-7; 10 bases are shared with TRBD2. Germline CDR1 reads SNHLY; CDR2 reads FYNNEI. The junction had 4 bases not matched to a gene; V was cut back by 2 bases and J by 6 bases. This CDR3 is built from 14 residues. CDR3 sequence (DNA): TGTGCCAGCAGTGAACGGCTAGCGGGAGTCGAGCAGTACTTC. It specifies CASSERLAGVEQYF.

This clonotype came up many times. The V and J genes are TRBV12-3 or TRBV12-4 and TRBJ2-2, with a possible D match to TRBD2 (7 bases). The CDR3 runs to 17 residues. The V end was cut by 7 bases, the J end by 5 bases, with 23 bases between. This CDR3 reads CASTGGLAEFSTGELFF. The CDR3 nucleotides are TGTGCCAGCACCGGGGGGCTAGCGGAATTCTCTACCGGGGAGCTGTTTTTT.

This clonotype was counted only a few times. The J gene is TRBJ2-7, the V gene TRBV28; D is ambiguous. The CDR3 sequence is 16 residues long. V lost 5 bases and J lost 5, with 22 bases in between. CDR1 and CDR2 from the germline V gene are MDHEN and SYDVKM. CDR3 nucleotides: TGTGCCAGCAGTGAACCAGGATTGGGTTTGTTCCACGAGCAGTACTTC. Encoded protein: CASSEPGLGLFHEQYF.

Ten or more counts support this clonotype. V and J are TRBV28 and TRBJ1-5; 9 bases fit TRBD1. This CDR3 comprises 16 residues. Germline loops: CDR1 MDHEN, CDR2 SYDVKM. V was clipped by 5 bases and J by 7 bases; unmatched bases: 12. CDR3: CASSPTPTGGQQPQHF. The CDR3 DNA sequence: TGTGCCAGCAGTCCGACCCCCACAGGGGGCCAACAGCCCCAGCATTTT.

This clonotype was recorded many times. The rearrangement links TRBV28 to TRBJ2-7; 7 nucleotides line up with TRBD1. The ends lost 8 bases at V and 9 bases at J; junction bases unmatched: 16. CDR1 MDHEN and CDR2 SYDVKM come from the germline V gene. The CDR3 has 14 amino acids. The CDR3 nucleotides read TGTGCCAGCGTTCCTGGGACAGTACCACGAGTGCAGTACTTC. As protein: CASVPGTVPRVQYF. Full variable domain (rest looked up from reference TRBV28 and TRBJ2-7): DVKVTQSSRYLVKRTGEKVFLECVQDMDHENMFWYRQDPGLGLRLIYFSYDVKMKEKGDIPEGYSVSREKKERFSLILESASTNQTSMYLCASVPGTVPRVQYFGPGTRLTVT.